This TCR beta chain was profiled in a study of T cells in Graves' hyperthyroidism and ophthalmopathy. V gave up 4 bases and J gave up 0 bases, with 13 bases separating them. Germline loops: CDR1 SGHRS, CDR2 YFSETQ. This CDR3 spans 15 amino acids. This clonotype has more than one count but fewer than ten. Amplification yielded TCR beta CDR3 regions, with RNA transcripts as the source. TCR CDR3 regions were first amplified by RT-PCR with HTBI primers. TCRdb re-analysed the multiplex PCR reads in MiXCR, keeping a single row per CDR3 protein. The repertoire holds 600,000 to 750,000 distinct CDR3 sequences, with roughly 17% as singletons.

Sample: blood. The TCR was taken from a man between 45 and 60 years old with Graves' hyperthyroidism. This sequence joins TRBV5-1 and TRBJ1-1; a weak D match, TRBD1 (5 bases). The CDR3 DNA reads as TGCGCCAGCAGCCCACAGACAGTTATGAACACTGAAGCTTTCTTT. Translation gives CASSPQTVMNTEAFF. Full variable domain (outside the CDR3, taken from reference TRBV5-1 and TRBJ1-1): KAGVTQTPRYLIKTRGQQVTLSCSPISGHRSVSWYQQTPGQGLQFLFEYFSETQRNKGNFPGRFSGRQFSNSRSEMNVSTLELGDSALYLCASSPQTVMNTEAFFGQGTRLTVV.